A selection of T cell receptor beta chains follows, all from one sample in a study of blood T cell repertoires in COVID-19. Repertoires were generated with immunoSEQ multiplex PCR, while TCRdb's copy carries only in-frame clones and drops some. The data contain approximately 38,000 clones, 85% to 90% of them singletons. Specimen: peripheral blood. The receptors were sampled from a woman aged 70-85 years with active COVID-19. Both conserved end residues are part of each CDR3. D genes are given only for firm matches. The size entry is marked missing in some rows and otherwise reads once, few, many or a size class.

TRBV15	.	TRBJ1-3	TRBD1	TGTGCCACCAGCTCCGACAGGGCGGCTGGAAACACCATATATTTT	CATSSDRAAGNTIYF
TRBV18	once	TRBJ1-4	TRBD1	TGTGCCAGCTCACCGGACAGGGAACGCGAAAAACTGTTTTTT	CASSPDREREKLFF
TRBV6-5	.	TRBJ1-1	.	TGTGCCAGCAGTTACTCGACTGCAATGAACACTGAAGCTTTCTTT	CASSYSTAMNTEAFF
TRBV7-8	few	TRBJ1-3	TRBD1	TGTGCCAGCAGCTCCAGATCGTTCAGGGGGAGCTCTGGAAACACCATATATTTT	CASSSRSFRGSSGNTIYF
TRBV4-2	.	TRBJ2-1	TRBD2	TGTGCCAGCAGCCCCGGGACTAGCGGGGCCCGTGAGCAGTTCTTC	CASSPGTSGAREQFF
TRBV7-2	.	TRBJ2-7	TRBD1	TGTGCCAGCAGCGTCCGACAGGGGATAAGAGCCTACGAGCAGTACTTC	CASSVRQGIRAYEQYF
TRBV13	.	TRBJ2-1	.	TGTGCCAGCAGCTCAGCCCTAGAGGTTGAGCAGTTCTTC	CASSSALEVEQFF
TRBV7-8	once	TRBJ1-1	TRBD1	TGTGCCAGCAGCTTACCGTCAGGGGGCGAGGCGGCTTTCTTT	CASSLPSGGEAAFF
TRBV6-5	.	TRBJ2-1	.	TGTGCCAGCAGTTACGCGGGGGCCGTTGAGCAGTTCTTC	CASSYAGAVEQFF
TRBV25-1	.	TRBJ1-4	.	TGTGCCAGCAGTGAGAGTGGTAATGAAAAACTGTTTTTT	CASSESGNEKLFF
TRBV29-1	few	TRBJ1-1	.	TGCAGCGTCGCAGGGAATATGAACACTGAAGCTTTCTTT	CSVAGNMNTEAFF
TRBV11-2	.	TRBJ1-1	.	TGTGCCAGCAGCTTTTTAAGCGACAGGAACACTGAAGCTTTCTTT	CASSFLSDRNTEAFF
TRBV11-3	.	TRBJ2-3	.	TGTGCCAGCAGCTTGGGCCTCACAGATACGCAGTATTTT	CASSLGLTDTQYF
TRBV28	.	TRBJ1-5	TRBD1	TGTGCCAGCAGTGGATCCGGGACAGGGAATCAGCCCCAGCATTTT	CASSGSGTGNQPQHF